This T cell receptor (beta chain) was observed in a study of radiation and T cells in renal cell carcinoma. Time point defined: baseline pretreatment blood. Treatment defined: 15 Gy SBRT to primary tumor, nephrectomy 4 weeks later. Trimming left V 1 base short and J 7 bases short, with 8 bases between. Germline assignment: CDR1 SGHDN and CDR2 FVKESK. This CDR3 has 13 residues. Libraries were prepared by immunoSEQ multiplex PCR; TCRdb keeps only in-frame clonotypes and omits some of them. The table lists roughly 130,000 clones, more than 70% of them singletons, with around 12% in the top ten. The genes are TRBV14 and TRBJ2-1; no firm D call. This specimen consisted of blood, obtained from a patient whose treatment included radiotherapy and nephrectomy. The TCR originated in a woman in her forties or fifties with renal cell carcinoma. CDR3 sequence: CASSQVGRNEQFF. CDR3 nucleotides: TGTGCCAGCAGCCAAGTGGGCCGAAATGAGCAGTTCTTC.